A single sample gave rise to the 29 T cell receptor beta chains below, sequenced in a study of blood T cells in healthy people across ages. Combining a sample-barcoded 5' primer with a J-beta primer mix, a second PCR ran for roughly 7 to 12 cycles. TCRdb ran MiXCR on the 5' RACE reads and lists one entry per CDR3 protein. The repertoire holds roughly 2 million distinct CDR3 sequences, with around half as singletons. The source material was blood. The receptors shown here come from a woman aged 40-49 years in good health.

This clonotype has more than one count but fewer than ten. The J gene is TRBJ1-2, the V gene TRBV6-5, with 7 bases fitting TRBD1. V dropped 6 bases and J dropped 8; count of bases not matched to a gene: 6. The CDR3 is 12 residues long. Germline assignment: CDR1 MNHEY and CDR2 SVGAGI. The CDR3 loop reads CASSRDREGYTF. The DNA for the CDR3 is TGTGCCAGCAGCCGGGACAGAGAGGGCTACACCTTC.

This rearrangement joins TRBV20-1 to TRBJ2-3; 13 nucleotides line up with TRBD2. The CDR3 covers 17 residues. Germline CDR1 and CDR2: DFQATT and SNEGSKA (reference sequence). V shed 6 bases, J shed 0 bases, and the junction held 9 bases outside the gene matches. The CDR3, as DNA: TGCAGTGCGACGAGGACTAGCGGGGGTCCTAGCACAGATACGCAGTATTTT. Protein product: CSATRTSGGPSTDTQYF.

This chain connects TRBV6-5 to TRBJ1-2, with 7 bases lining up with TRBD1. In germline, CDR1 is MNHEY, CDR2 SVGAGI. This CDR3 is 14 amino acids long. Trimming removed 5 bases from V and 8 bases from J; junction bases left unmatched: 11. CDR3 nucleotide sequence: TGTGCCAGCAGTACCAGACAGGGACGGAAAGGCTACACCTTC. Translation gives CASSTRQGRKGYTF.

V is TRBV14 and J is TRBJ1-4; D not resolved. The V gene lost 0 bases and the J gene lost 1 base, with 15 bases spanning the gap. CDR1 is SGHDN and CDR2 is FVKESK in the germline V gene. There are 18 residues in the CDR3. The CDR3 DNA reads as TGTGCCAGCAGCCAAGATCTCATTTCCGGTCAAACTAATGAAAAACTGTTTTTT. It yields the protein CASSQDLISGQTNEKLFF. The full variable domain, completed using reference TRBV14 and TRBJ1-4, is EAGVTQFPSHSVIEKGQTVTLRCDPISGHDNLYWYRRVMGKEIKFLLHFVKESKQDESGMPNNRFLAERTGGTYSTLKVQPAELEDSGVYFCASSQDLISGQTNEKLFFGSGTQLSVL.

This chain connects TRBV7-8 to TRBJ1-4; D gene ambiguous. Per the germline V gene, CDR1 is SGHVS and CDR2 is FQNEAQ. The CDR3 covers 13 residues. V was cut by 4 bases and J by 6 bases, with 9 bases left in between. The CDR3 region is CASSSRSHEKLFF. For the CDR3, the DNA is TGTGCCAGCAGCTCACGATCTCATGAAAAACTGTTTTTT.

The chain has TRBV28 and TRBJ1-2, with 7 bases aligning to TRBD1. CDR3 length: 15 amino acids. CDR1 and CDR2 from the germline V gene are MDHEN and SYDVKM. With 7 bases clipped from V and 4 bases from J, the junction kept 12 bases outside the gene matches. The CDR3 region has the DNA TGTGCCAGCACCTTTAGGGGGCAGGGGACCTATGGCTACACCTTC. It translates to CASTFRGQGTYGYTF.

In DNA form, the CDR3 reads TGTGCCAGCCGACAGGCTAATGAGCAGTACTTC. It translates to CASRQANEQYF. The chain recombines TRBV6-5 with TRBJ2-5, with a possible D match to TRBD1 (6 bases). V was cut by 8 bases and J by 11 bases, with 15 bases left in between. CDR1 MNHEY and CDR2 SVGAGI come from the germline V gene. The CDR3 length is 11 residues.

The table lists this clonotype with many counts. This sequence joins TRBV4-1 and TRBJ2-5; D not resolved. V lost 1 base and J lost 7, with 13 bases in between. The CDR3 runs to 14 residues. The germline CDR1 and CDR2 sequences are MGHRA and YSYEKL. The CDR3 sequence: CASSQADSLGTQYF. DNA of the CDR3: TGCGCCAGCAGCCAAGCCGACTCCCTGGGGACCCAGTACTTC.

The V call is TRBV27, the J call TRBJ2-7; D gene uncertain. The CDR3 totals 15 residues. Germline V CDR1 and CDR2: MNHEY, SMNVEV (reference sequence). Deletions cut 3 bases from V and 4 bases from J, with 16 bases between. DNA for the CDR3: TGTGCCAGCAGTTTGGGGAAAGGGTATCAATACGAGCAGTACTTC. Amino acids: CASSLGKGYQYEQYF.

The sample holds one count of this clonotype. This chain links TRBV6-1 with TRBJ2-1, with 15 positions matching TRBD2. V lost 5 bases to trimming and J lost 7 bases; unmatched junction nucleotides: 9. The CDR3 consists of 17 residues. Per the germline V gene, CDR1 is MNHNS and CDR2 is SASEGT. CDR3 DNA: TGTGCCAGCAGTCGTCCGGGACTAGCGGGGGGAGTAAATGAGCAGTTCTTC. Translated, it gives CASSRPGLAGGVNEQFF.

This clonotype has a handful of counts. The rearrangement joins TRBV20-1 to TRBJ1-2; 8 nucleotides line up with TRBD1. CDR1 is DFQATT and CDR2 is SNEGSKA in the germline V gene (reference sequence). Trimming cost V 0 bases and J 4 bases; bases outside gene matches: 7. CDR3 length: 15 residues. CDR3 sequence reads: CSARDRAGGIYGYTF. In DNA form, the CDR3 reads TGCAGTGCTAGAGATCGGGCAGGGGGCATCTATGGCTACACCTTC.

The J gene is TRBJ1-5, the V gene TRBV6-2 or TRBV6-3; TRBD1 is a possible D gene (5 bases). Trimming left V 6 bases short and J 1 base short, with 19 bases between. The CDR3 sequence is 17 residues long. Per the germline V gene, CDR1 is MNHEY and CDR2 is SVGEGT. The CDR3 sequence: CASRTALRVSSNQPQHF. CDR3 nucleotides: TGTGCCAGCAGGACGGCTCTCAGGGTTTCAAGCAATCAGCCCCAGCATTTT.

The CDR3 nucleotides are TGTGCCAGCAGGCCTACCTCAGGGTTTGGGGACTATGGCTACACCTTC. This gives the protein CASRPTSGFGDYGYTF. The chain links TRBV4-2 to TRBJ1-2; TRBD1 might be the D (5 bases). V was trimmed by 6 bases and J by 3 bases, leaving 20 bases between them. Germline assignment: CDR1 LGHNA and CDR2 YNFKEQ. The CDR3 consists of 16 residues.

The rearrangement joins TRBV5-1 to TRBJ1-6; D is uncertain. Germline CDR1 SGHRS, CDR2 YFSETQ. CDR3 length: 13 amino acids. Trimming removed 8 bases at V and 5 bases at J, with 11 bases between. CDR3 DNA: TGCGCCAGAACGCGGGATGATAATTCACCCCTCCACTTT. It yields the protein CARTRDDNSPLHF.

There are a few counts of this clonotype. The CDR3 DNA is TGTGCCAGCAGCCCCACCCCAGGGAACCCCTACTATGGCTACACCTTC. This encodes CASSPTPGNPYYGYTF. The chain has TRBV6-6 and TRBJ1-2, with D perhaps matching TRBD1 (5 bases). With 6 bases removed from V and 3 bases from J, the gap between germline ends came to 20 bases. The germline V gene has CDR1 MNHNY and CDR2 SVGAGI (reference sequence). The CDR3 is 16 residues long.

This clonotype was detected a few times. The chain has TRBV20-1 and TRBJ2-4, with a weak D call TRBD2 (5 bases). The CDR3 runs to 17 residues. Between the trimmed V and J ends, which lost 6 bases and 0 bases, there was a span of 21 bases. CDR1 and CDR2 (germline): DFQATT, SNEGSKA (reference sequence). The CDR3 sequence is CSAQRVADPLAKNIQYF. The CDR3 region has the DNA TGCAGTGCGCAGAGGGTGGCAGACCCTCTAGCCAAAAACATTCAGTACTTC.

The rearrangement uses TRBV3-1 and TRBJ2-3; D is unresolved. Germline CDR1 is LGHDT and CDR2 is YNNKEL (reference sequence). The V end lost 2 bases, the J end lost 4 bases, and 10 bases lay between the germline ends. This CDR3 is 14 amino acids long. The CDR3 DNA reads TGTGCCAGCAGCCAATCCACCAGTGCAGATACGCAGTATTTT. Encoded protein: CASSQSTSADTQYF.

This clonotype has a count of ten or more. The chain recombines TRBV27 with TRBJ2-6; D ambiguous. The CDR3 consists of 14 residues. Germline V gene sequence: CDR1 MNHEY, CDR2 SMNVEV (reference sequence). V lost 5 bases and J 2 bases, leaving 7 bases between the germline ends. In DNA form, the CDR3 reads TGTGCCAGCAGTCTTACGGCTGGGGCCAACGTCCTGACTTTC. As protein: CASSLTAGANVLTF.

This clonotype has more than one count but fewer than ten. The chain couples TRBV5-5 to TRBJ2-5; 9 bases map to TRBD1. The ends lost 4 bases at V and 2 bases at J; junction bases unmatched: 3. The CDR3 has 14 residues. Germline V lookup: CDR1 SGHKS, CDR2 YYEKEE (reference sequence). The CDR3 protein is CASSRTGEQETQYF. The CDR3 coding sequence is TGTGCCAGCAGCAGGACAGGGGAACAAGAGACCCAGTACTTC. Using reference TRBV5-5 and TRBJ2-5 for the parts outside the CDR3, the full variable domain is DAGVTQSPTHLIKTRGQQVTLRCSPISGHKSVSWYQQVLGQGPQFIFQYYEKEERGRGNFPDRFSARQFPNYSSELNVNALLLGDSALYLCASSRTGEQETQYFGPGTRLLVL.

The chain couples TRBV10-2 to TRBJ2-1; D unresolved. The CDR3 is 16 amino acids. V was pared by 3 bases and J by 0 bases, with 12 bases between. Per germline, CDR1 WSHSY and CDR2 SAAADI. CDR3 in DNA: TGCGCCAGCAGTGAATCGGTAGCATCCTCCTACAATGAGCAGTTCTTC. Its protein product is CASSESVASSYNEQFF.

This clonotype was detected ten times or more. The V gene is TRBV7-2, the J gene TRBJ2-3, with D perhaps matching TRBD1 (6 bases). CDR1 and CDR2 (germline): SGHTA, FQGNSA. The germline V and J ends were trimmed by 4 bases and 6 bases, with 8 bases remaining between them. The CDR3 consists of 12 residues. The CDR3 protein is CASSSTGDTQYF. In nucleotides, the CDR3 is TGTGCCAGCAGCTCAACAGGGGATACGCAGTATTTT.

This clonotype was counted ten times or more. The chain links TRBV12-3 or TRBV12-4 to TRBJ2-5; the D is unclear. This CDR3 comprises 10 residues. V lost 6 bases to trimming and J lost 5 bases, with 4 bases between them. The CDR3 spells CASRGETQYF. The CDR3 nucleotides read TGTGCCAGCAGGGGGGAGACCCAGTACTTC.

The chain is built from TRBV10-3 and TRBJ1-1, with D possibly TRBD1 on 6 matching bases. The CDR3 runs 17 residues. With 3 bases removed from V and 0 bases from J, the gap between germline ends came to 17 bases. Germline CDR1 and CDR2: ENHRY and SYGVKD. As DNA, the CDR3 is TGTGCCATCAGTGATGGCAGGGGACGGGAAATGAACACTGAAGCTTTCTTT. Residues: CAISDGRGREMNTEAFF.

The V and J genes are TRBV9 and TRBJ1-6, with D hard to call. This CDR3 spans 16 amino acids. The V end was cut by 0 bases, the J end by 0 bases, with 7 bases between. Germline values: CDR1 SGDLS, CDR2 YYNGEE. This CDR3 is CASSVEGSSYNSPLHF. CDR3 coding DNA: TGTGCCAGCAGCGTAGAGGGTAGCTCCTATAATTCACCCCTCCACTTT.

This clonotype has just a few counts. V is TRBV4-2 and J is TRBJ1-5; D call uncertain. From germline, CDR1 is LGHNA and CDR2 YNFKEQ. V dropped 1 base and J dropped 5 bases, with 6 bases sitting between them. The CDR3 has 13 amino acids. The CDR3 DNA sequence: TGTGCCAGCAGCCAAGGACGGCATCAGCCCCAGCATTTT. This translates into CASSQGRHQPQHF.

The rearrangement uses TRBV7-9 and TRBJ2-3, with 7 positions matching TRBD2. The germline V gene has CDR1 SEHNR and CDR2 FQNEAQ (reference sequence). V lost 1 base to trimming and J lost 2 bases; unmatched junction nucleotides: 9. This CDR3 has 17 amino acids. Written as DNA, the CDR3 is TGTGCCAGCAGCTTAGTGAGGGCTAGCGGACCCACAGATACGCAGTATTTT. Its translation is CASSLVRASGPTDTQYF.

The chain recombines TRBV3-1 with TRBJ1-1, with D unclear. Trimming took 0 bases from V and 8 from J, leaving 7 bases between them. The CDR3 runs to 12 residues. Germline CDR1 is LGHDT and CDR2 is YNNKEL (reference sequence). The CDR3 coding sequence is TGTGCCAGCAGCCAAGATGTCCGGGAAGCTTTCTTT. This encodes CASSQDVREAFF.

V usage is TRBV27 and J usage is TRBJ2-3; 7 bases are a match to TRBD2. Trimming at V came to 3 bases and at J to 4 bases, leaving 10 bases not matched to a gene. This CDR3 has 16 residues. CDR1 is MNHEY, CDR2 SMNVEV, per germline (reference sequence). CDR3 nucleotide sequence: TGTGCCAGCAGTTTCTCGGGAGCCACTAGCGCAGATACGCAGTATTTT. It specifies CASSFSGATSADTQYF.

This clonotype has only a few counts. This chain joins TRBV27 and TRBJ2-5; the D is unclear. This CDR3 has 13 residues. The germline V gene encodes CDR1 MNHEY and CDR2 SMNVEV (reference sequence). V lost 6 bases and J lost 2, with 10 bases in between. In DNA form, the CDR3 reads TGTGCCAGCAGAGGGTGGAGTCAAGAGACCCAGTACTTC. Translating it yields CASRGWSQETQYF.